The present T cell receptor beta chain was sequenced within a study of cytomegalovirus exposure and HLA in healthy donors. Study results and limitations: Rare TCR sequences predominated, though certain public TCRs were found in many donors. Earlier analysis looked at TCR beta V segments, and most were productive about 87% or about 30% of the time.

It was with 60 Vbeta and 13 Jbeta primers that the PCR ran. Only in-frame clones appear in the TCRdb table, and some are missing; sequencing was by immunoSEQ multiplex PCR. The sample has about 94,000 clones, more than 60% seen once. Between the trimmed V and J ends, which lost 2 bases and 2 bases, there was a span of 23 bases. Germline V CDR1 and CDR2: SGHNT, YYREEE (reference sequence). This CDR3 region has 18 residues. Concerning this clone: Its antigen remains unknown.

The sequence was obtained from a young man in good health and CMV-seronegative. The chain joins TRBV5-4 to TRBJ2-7, with D perhaps matching TRBD2 (6 bases). Sequenced: PBMCs. The CDR3 DNA is TGTGCCAGCAGCTTTCAGGGCCGGGGTCCGGGAGAGACCTACGAGCAGTACTTC. Translation: CASSFQGRGPGETYEQYF.